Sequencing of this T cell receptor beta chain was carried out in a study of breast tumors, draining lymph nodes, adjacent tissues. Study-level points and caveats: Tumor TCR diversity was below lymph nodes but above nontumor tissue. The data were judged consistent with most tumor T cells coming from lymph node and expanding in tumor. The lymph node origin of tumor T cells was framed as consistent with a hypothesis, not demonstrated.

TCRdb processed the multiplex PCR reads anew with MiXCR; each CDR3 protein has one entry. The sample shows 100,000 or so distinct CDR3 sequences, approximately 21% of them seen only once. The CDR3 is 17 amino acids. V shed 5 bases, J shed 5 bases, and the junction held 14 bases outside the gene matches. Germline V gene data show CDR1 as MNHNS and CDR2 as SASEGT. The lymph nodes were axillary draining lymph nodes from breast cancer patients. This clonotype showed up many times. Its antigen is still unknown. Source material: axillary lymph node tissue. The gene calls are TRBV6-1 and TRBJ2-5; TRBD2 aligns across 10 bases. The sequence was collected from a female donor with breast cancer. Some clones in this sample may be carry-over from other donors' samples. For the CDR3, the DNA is TGTGCCAGCAGTCAATATCCGGGACTAGCGAATGTGGAGACCCAGTACTTC. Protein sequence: CASSQYPGLANVETQYF.